The clone carrying this T cell receptor (beta chain) was observed many times. Antigen unknown. The sample is drawn from a study of T cells in Graves' hyperthyroidism and ophthalmopathy. Study-wide results and caveats: Among thyroid clonotypes expanded above 0.001, most also appeared in blood. Ophthalmopathy and stable hyperthyroidism were separated by a 13 V-J model.

Graves' hyperthyroidism is called stable when ophthalmopathy does not progress within 18 months. Uncontrolled infection, other autoimmune disease, pregnancy or lactation led to exclusion. The CDR3 has 13 residues. Trimming shortened V by 2 bases and J by 7 bases, and 8 bases separated the two germline ends. Amplified TCR beta CDR3 regions derived from RNA transcripts. First-round RT-PCR targeting the TCR CDR3 was performed with the HTBI primer set. Via MiXCR, TCRdb re-called the multiplex PCR reads, giving one row per CDR3 protein. The profile shows just under 750,000 distinct CDR3 sequences, under 45% of them singletons.

Specimen: blood. The sequence was obtained from a woman in her forties with Graves' hyperthyroidism. The chain uses TRBV12-3 or TRBV12-4 and TRBJ1-4; D uncertain. CDR3 sequence reads: CASSLWGTEKLFF. The CDR3 DNA is TGTGCCAGCAGTTTATGGGGTACTGAAAAACTGTTTTTT.